This T cell receptor (beta chain) was identified in a study of technical replicates of blood from a few donors (TCRdb year 2017). On this clone: Its antigen is not yet known. The sample holds no much larger clone one base away, and base qualities are not on file.

CDR1 and CDR2 (SGHTA, FQGNSA) derive from the germline V gene. V was cut back by 1 base and J by 5 bases, leaving a gap of 11 bases between them. There are 15 amino acids in the CDR3, from cysteine to phenylalanine inclusive. CDR3 DNA is the only sequence kept; it has 45 bases, read in frame from the first base. Library preparation used the immunoSEQ multiplex PCR assay. Sourced from immuneACCESS, this table was stored by TCRdb with only in-frame sequences that have V and J called. A share of the clones is absent; for the studies checked, an unresolved V gene accounts for under half, and the remainder has no known explanation. For this sample there are roughly 59,000 clones; 86% appear just once. The top ten hold about 5% of the sample.

This clonotype originated in a human donor in good health. Some clones in this sample may be carry-over from other donors' samples. The rearrangement combines TRBV7-2 with TRBJ2-2, with TRBD1 perhaps the D gene, on 6 matching bases. Sample: PBMCs. The DNA sequence is as follows: TGTGCCAGCAGCTTAGATGGGGGCGAAACCGGGGAGCTGTTTTTT. Its protein is CASSLDGGETGELFF.